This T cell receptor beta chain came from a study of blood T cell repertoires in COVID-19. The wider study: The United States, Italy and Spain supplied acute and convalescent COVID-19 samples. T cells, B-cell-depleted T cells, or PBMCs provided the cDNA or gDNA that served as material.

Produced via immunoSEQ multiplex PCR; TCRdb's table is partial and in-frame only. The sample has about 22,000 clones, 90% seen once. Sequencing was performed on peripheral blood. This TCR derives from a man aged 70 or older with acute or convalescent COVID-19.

The CDR3 nucleotides read TGTGCCACCAGTGATGGACAGGCTAATCAGCCCCAGCATTTT. Protein product: CATSDGQANQPQHF. The rearrangement joins TRBV24-1 to TRBJ1-5, with 7 bases identical to TRBD1. The CDR3 is 14 amino acids. Germline lookup yields CDR1 KGHDR and CDR2 SFDVKD. The V gene end was trimmed by 3 bases and the J gene end by 4 bases; junction bases not matched to a gene: 2.